The sequence of this TCR beta chain was determined in a study of cytomegalovirus exposure and HLA in healthy donors. Germline V gives CDR1 LNHNV, CDR2 YYDKDF (reference sequence). The CDR3 is 13 amino acids. Trimming shortened V by 0 bases and J by 4 bases, and 6 bases separated the two germline ends. With 60 Vbeta and 13 Jbeta primers, the PCR was carried out. Some clones are missing from TCRdb's copy, which holds only in-frame ones; the method was immunoSEQ multiplex PCR. Among some 130,000 clones listed, more than 65% were seen once. This receptor was obtained from a man over 45 in good health and CMV-seronegative. This chain connects TRBV15 to TRBJ2-5; no reliable D call. The specimen was PBMCs. Here the CDR3 reads CATSRDNGETQYF. The CDR3 coding sequence is TGTGCCACCAGCAGAGATAACGGAGAGACCCAGTACTTC.